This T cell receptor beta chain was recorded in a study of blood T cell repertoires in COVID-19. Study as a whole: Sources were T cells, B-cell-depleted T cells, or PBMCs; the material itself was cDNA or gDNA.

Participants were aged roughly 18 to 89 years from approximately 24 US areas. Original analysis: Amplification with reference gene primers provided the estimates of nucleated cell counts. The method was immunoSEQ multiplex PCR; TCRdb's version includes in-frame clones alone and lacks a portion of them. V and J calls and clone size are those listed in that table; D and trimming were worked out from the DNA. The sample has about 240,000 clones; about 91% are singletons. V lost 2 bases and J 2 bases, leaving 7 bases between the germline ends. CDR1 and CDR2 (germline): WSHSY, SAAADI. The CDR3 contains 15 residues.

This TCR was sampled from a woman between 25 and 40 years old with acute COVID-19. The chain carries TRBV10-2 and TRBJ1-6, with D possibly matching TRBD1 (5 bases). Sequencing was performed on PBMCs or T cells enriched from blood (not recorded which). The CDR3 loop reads CASSEQGPYNSPLHF. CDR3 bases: TGCGCCAGCAGTGAGCAGGGTCCCTATAATTCACCCCTCCACTTT.